This T cell receptor (beta chain) was obtained from a study of T cell repertoires in cytomegalovirus infection. Across the whole study: Shared public TCR beta signatures pointed to both CMV infection and a matching HLA type. Points from the study as a whole: Carriers of CMV and the relevant HLA type were discriminated by public TCR beta frequency. Ex vivo, HLA-C-restricted CMV-specific TCR beta clonotypes prevailed over the rest of the response.

This clonotype occurred once. What it binds is not known. One entry per CDR3 protein, called by TCRdb with MiXCR from the reads. The sample holds about 920,000 distinct CDR3 sequences; approximately 31% are singletons and the top ten take under 15%. This receptor was obtained from a human donor in good health (CMV status not recorded). Some clones in this sample may be carry-over from other donors' samples. The material sequenced was cultured CD8+ T cells from PBMCs, taken from culture after CMV antigen stimulation.

Here the CDR3 reads CASSEGRGTGELFF. As DNA, the CDR3 is TGCGCCAGCAGTGAGGGCAGGGGCACCGGGGAGCTGTTTTTT. The chain recombines TRBV10-1 with TRBJ2-2; possibly TRBD1 for D (6 bases). This CDR3 is built from 14 residues. V dropped 2 bases and J dropped 4 bases, with 8 bases sitting between them. Germline values: CDR1 WNHNN, CDR2 SYGVQD (reference sequence).